This TCR beta chain derives from a study of human T cells and chemical hapten exposure. Study at large: Sensitization employed 2% DPC on 2 cm by 2 cm of upper inner arm skin. Affected patients, primarily female, had alopecia areata, totalis or universalis.

The study used a library that attached unique molecular identifiers to individual cDNA molecules. Each CDR3 protein is one row after TCRdb ran MiXCR on the RACE reads. The profile shows 100,000 to 150,000 distinct CDR3 sequences, about 14% of them singletons. From germline, CDR1 is MNHEY and CDR2 SVGAGI. V lost 4 bases to trimming and J lost 1 base; unmatched junction nucleotides: 6. CDR3 size: 16 residues. Stated time point: pre-sensitization, week 0. The treatment: therapeutic diphenylcyclopropenone sensitization with weekly scalp DPC. V usage is TRBV6-5 and J usage is TRBJ2-3; 9 bases agree with TRBD2. This specimen consisted of whole blood, obtained in connection with sensitization to the hapten diphenylcyclopropenone (DPC). The source is a woman younger than 35 with alopecia areata. Some clones in this sample may be carry-over from other donors' samples. CDR3 bases: TGTGCCAGCAGTTGGGGGTCTAGCGGGGGCACAGATACGCAGTATTTT. Amino acids: CASSWGSSGGTDTQYF.